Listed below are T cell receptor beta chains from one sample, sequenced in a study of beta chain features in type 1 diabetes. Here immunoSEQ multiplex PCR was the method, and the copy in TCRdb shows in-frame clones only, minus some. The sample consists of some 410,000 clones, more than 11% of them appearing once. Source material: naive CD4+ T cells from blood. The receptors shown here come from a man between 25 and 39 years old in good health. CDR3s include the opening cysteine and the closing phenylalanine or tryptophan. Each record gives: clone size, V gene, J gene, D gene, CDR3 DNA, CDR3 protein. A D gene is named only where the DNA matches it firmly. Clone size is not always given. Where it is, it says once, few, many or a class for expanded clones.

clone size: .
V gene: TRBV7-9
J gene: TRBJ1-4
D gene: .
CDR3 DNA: TGTGCCAGCAGCTTACAGGGAGTTGGTGAAAAACTGTTTTTT
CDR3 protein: CASSLQGVGEKLFF

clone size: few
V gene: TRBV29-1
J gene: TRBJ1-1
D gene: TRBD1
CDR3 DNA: TGCAGCGTTGCCCCGTTGGCAGGGGGCACTGAAGCTTTCTTT
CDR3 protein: CSVAPLAGGTEAFF

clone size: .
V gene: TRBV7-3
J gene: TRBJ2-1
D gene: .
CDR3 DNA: TGTGCCAGCAGTTTACCGGGACCGCAGGGGAATGAGCAGTTCTTC
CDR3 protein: CASSLPGPQGNEQFF

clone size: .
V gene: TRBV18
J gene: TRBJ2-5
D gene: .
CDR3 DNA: TGTGCCAGCTCACCTCTCTGGGGGGAGACCCAGTACTTC
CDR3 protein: CASSPLWGETQYF

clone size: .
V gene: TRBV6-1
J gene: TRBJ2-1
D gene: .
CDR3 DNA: TGTGCCAGCAGAAAGGATAGCTCCTACAATGAGCAGTTCTTC
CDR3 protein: CASRKDSSYNEQFF

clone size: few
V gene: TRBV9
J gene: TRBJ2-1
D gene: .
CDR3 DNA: TGTGCCAGCAGCGGGGCCACGTACAATGAGCAGTTCTTC
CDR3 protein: CASSGATYNEQFF

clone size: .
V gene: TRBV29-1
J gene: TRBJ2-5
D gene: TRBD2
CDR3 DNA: TGCAGCGTTGCCCGGGGACTAGGGGAGACCCAGTACTTC
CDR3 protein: CSVARGLGETQYF

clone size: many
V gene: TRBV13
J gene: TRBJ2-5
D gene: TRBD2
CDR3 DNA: TGTGCCAGCAGCTTAAGGCTAGCGGGATTGGAGGAGACCCAGTACTTC
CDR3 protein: CASSLRLAGLEETQYF

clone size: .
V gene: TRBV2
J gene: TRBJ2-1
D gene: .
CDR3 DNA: TGTGCCAGCAGTCCGGGGTATTCTAACTACAATGAGCAGTTCTTC
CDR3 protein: CASSPGYSNYNEQFF

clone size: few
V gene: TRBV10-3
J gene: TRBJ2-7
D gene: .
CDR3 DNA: TGTGCCATCAGTGAGTCCACAGGTTCCTACGAGCAGTACTTC
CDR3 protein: CAISESTGSYEQYF

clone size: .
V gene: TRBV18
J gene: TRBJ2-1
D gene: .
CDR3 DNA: TGTGCCAGCTCACCACAGGTCGGAGTCAATGAGCAGTTCTTC
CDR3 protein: CASSPQVGVNEQFF

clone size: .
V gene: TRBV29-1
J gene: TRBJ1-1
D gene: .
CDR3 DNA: TGCAGCGTTCAACAGGGATTGAACACTGAAGCTTTCTTT
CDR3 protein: CSVQQGLNTEAFF

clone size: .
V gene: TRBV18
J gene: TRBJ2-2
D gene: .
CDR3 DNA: TGTGCCAGCTCGCAGCCGGACGGGGAGCTGTTTTTT
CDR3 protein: CASSQPDGELFF

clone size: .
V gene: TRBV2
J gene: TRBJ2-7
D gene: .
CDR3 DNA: TGTGCCAGCAGTCCCGACATTTACGAGCAGTACTTC
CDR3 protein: CASSPDIYEQYF

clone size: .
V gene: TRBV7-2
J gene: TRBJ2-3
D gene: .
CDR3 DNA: TGTGCCAGCAGCCCCCAGGGTCGGGGGCATACGCAGTATTTT
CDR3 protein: CASSPQGRGHTQYF

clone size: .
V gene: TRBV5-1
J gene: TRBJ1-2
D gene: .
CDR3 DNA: TGCGCCAGCAGCGCGGAGGGAGTGGATGGCTACACCTTC
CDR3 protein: CASSAEGVDGYTF

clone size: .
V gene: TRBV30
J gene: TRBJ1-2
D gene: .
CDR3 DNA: TGTGCCTGGAGTGTACTCGATTGGGAGAAGATTTATAACTATGGCTACACCTTC
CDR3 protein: CAWSVLDWEKIYNYGYTF

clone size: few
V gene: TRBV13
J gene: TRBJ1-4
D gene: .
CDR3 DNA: TGTGCCAGCAGCTTAGGTATCGGTTTCGGACCGAGCGAAAAACTGTTTTTT
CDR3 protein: CASSLGIGFGPSEKLFF

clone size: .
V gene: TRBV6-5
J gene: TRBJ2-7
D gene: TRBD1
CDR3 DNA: TGTGCCAGCAGTCGGACAGGTGCCTACGAGCAGTACTTC
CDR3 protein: CASSRTGAYEQYF

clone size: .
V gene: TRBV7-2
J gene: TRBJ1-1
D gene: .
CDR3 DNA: TGTGCCAGCAGCCAAAGAACAGTTAACACTGAAGCTTTCTTT
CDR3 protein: CASSQRTVNTEAFF

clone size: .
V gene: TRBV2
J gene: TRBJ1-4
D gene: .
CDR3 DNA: TGTGCCAGCAGCCGATCACCGGGCTCAGAAAAACTGTTTTTT
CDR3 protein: CASSRSPGSEKLFF

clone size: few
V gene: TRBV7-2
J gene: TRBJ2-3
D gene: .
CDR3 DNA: TGTGCCAGCAACAGGATGGGCGATACGCAGTATTTT
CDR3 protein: CASNRMGDTQYF

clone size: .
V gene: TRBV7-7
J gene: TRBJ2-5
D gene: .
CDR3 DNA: TGTGCCAGCAGCTTAGGGAGGGGGCAAGAGACCCAGTACTTC
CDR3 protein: CASSLGRGQETQYF

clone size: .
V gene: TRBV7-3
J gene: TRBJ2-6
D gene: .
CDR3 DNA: TGTGCCAGCAGCTTAGGGAGACAGGACGTCCTGACTTTC
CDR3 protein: CASSLGRQDVLTF

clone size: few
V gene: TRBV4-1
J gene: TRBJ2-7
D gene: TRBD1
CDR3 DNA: TGCGCCAGCAGCCAAGCCCCCCGGGACAGGGGCTACGAGCAGTACTTC
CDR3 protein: CASSQAPRDRGYEQYF

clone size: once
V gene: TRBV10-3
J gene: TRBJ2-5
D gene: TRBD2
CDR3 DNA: TGTGCCATCAGTGGGACTAGCGGGAAAGAGACCCAGTACTTC
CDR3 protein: CAISGTSGKETQYF

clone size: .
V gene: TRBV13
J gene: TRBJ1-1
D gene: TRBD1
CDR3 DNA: TGTGCCAGCAGCTTACGCAGGGGGTCGAACACTGAAGCTTTCTTT
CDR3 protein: CASSLRRGSNTEAFF

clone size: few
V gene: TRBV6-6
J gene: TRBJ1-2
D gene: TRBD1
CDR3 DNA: TGTGCCAGCAGAACAGGGGAAGGTTATGGCTACACCTTC
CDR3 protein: CASRTGEGYGYTF